This paragraph covers one TCR beta chain sequence. Its specificity is unknown. Germline V gives CDR1 LGHNA, CDR2 YSLEER. Deletions cut 0 bases from V and 5 bases from J, with 11 bases between. There are 15 residues in the CDR3. The sample is drawn from a study of shared clonotypes between healthy human individuals. Study summary: Ranging from 18 to 49 in age, donors were a couple of women and three men.

Each donor was a Caucasian adult residing in Nashville, Tennessee. Unsorted PBMC DNA sequencing spanned ten immunoSEQ deep assay plates. Some clones are missing from TCRdb's copy, which holds only in-frame ones; the method was immunoSEQ multiplex PCR. The sample holds approximately 480,000 clones, about three quarters seen once. General observations from the study: Enrolling few donors narrowed the genetic and exposure-history diversity that was represented.

This sequence originates from a woman in her forties in good health. Some clones in this sample may be carry-over from other donors' samples. V gene TRBV4-3 combines with J gene TRBJ1-5; a weak D match, TRBD1 (5 bases). Sequences were obtained from PBMCs. CDR3 sequence reads: CASSQEAGVHQPQHF. CDR3 nucleotides: TGCGCCAGCAGCCAAGAAGCGGGGGTTCATCAGCCCCAGCATTTT.